The 13 T cell receptor beta chains below all came from one sample that was sequenced in a study of T cells in Graves' hyperthyroidism and ophthalmopathy. The investigators amplified TCR beta CDR3 regions from RNA transcripts. The TCR CDR3 first-round RT-PCR relied on the HTBI primer set. MiXCR, run by TCRdb on the multiplex PCR reads, gives a single entry per CDR3 protein. The table shows 89,000 or so distinct CDR3 sequences, with 40% occurring only once. What was sequenced was peripheral blood or thyroid tissue (not recorded which). All receptors derive from a woman in her 30s with Graves' hyperthyroidism.

Worth noting for this clonotype: No DNA is shown, since the ends of the CDR3 on it are uncertain; the CDR3 is the one TCRdb lists. This chain joins TRBV7-8 and TRBJ2-2. The CDR3 is made up of 17 amino acids, end residues included. Germline V gene lookup returns CDR1 SGHVS and CDR2 FQNEAQ. The CDR3: CASSPTAYEQYFGELFF.

There are many counts of this clonotype. The chain combines TRBV7-9 with TRBJ1-1; no firm D call. V lost 2 bases and J 3 bases, leaving 10 bases between the germline ends. This CDR3 is built from 14 residues. In germline, CDR1 is SEHNR, CDR2 FQNEAQ (reference sequence). The CDR3 DNA reads as TGTGCCAGCAGCTTACAGTCGTGGGACACTGAAGCTTTCTTT. Translated, it gives CASSLQSWDTEAFF.

In its sample, this clonotype was seen many times. The CDR3 region has the DNA TGCGCCAGCAGCTTGGATGGCAGGGGGTACGAGCAGTACTTC. Protein sequence: CASSLDGRGYEQYF. The chain links TRBV5-1 to TRBJ2-7, with 7 bases identical to TRBD1. The germline V gene encodes CDR1 SGHRS and CDR2 YFSETQ. The CDR3 spans 14 residues. V trimming: 0 bases; J trimming: 4 bases; junction bases outside the gene matches: 4. Filled out from reference TRBV5-1 and TRBJ2-7, the complete variable domain reads KAGVTQTPRYLIKTRGQQVTLSCSPISGHRSVSWYQQTPGQGLQFLFEYFSETQRNKGNFPGRFSGRQFSNSRSEMNVSTLELGDSALYLCASSLDGRGYEQYFGPGTRLTVT.

The chain has TRBV11-2 and TRBJ1-1; 11 bases are shared with TRBD1. Germline V lookup: CDR1 SGHAT, CDR2 FQNNGV. The CDR3 contains 16 residues. Losses at the gene ends were 1 base for V and 5 bases for J; bases not matched to a gene: 6. DNA of the CDR3: TGTGCCAGCAGCTTAGCCTCGGGACAGGGGGGAACTGAAGCTTTCTTT. Translated, it gives CASSLASGQGGTEAFF.

This clonotype was detected once. Since the CDR3 does not end with the conserved phenylalanine or tryptophan, this likely comes from a read error. The J gene is TRBJ1-1, the V gene TRBV7-9; 8 bases align to TRBD1. CDR3 length: 18 residues. V lost 5 bases, J lost 1 base, and 15 bases stayed unmatched. Germline V CDR1 and CDR2: SEHNR, FQNEAQ (reference sequence). In DNA form, the CDR3 reads TGTGCCAGCAGCAATTCAGGGGGCGCGGGGCTTGAGAACACTGAAGCTTTCTTA. As protein: CASSNSGGAGLENTEAFL.

The table lists this clonotype with a count of one. The chain uses TRBV12-3 or TRBV12-4 and TRBJ1-1; D might be TRBD1 (6 bases). The V and J ends lost 4 bases and 5 bases respectively, with 11 bases between them. The CDR3 runs 13 residues. CDR3 sequence reads: CASSWPRGTEAFF. The CDR3 DNA follows: TGTGCCAGCAGTTGGCCCAGGGGAACTGAAGCTTTCTTT.

Comment on this clonotype: A much larger clone differs from this one at a single base, so this may be a read error. The chain uses TRBV7-3 and TRBJ1-1, with D unclear. The germline V and J ends were trimmed by 11 bases and 6 bases, with 19 bases remaining between them. The CDR3 loop spans 13 amino acids. The germline V gene encodes CDR1 SGHTA and CDR2 FQGTGA. This CDR3 reads CARSPNLDAEAFF. The CDR3 nucleotides are TGTGCCCGGAGTCCGAACCTTGATGCTGAAGCTTTCTTT.

Many counts were recorded for this clonotype. V and J are TRBV7-6 and TRBJ1-3; D not certain. The CDR3 contains 16 residues. Per germline, CDR1 SGHVS and CDR2 FNYEAQ. Trimming shortened V by 3 bases and J by 0 bases, and 12 bases separated the two germline ends. The DNA of the CDR3 is TGTGCCAGCAGCTTGTCAACCGGGGACTCTGGAAACACCATATATTTT. Its translation is CASSLSTGDSGNTIYF.

This clonotype was observed at least ten times. J is TRBJ1-2 and V is TRBV7-2; a weak D match, TRBD1 (5 bases). V was trimmed by 0 bases and J by 7 bases, leaving 18 bases between them. CDR3 length: 16 residues. Per germline, CDR1 SGHTA and CDR2 FQGNSA. CDR3 coding DNA: TGTGCCAGCAGCTTAGCGGGGCAGGACCTACCGGGTGGCTACACCTTC. Encoded protein: CASSLAGQDLPGGYTF. Supplemented by reference TRBV7-2 and TRBJ1-2, the full variable domain reads GAGVSQSPSNKVTEKGKDVELRCDPISGHTALYWYRQSLGQGLEFLIYFQGNSAPDKSGLPSDRFSAERTGGSVSTLTIQRTQQEDSAVYLCASSLAGQDLPGGYTFGSGTRLTVV.

This sequence joins TRBV7-8 and TRBJ2-7; 12 bases align to TRBD2. From germline, CDR1 is SGHVS and CDR2 FQNEAQ. This CDR3 has 14 residues. Trimming at V came to 9 bases and at J to 7 bases, leaving 10 bases not matched to a gene. This CDR3 reads CASSRAGLAGEQYF. CDR3 in DNA: TGTGCCAGTAGCCGGGCGGGACTAGCGGGTGAGCAGTACTTC.

The sample holds many counts of this clonotype. The chain recombines TRBV15 with TRBJ2-3; a possible D gene is TRBD1 (5 bases). The germline V gene has CDR1 LNHNV and CDR2 YYDKDF (reference sequence). Trimming took off 1 base at V and 2 bases at J, with 10 bases between the two ends. The CDR3 covers 15 residues. CDR3: CATSRGTPYTDTQYF. CDR3 nucleotide sequence: TGTGCCACCAGCAGAGGGACACCATACACAGATACGCAGTATTTT.

This clonotype was recorded many times. J is TRBJ2-7 and V is TRBV6-1; tentatively, D is TRBD1 or TRBD2 (6 bases each). Trimming stripped 0 bases from V and 2 bases from J, with 11 bases between. This CDR3 contains 15 residues. CDR1 and CDR2 from the germline V gene are MNHNS and SASEGT. CDR3 bases: TGTGCCAGCAGTGAAGCCCCGGGGGCGGCCTACGAGCAGTACTTC. Protein sequence: CASSEAPGAAYEQYF.

Many counts were recorded for this clonotype. The chain employs TRBV6-5 and TRBJ2-7, with 9 bases fitting TRBD1. CDR1 is MNHEY and CDR2 is SVGAGI in the germline V gene. J lost 3 bases, V lost 5 bases, and 5 bases had no gene match. The CDR3 runs to 14 residues. Here the CDR3 reads CASSPPTGGYEQYF. The DNA for the CDR3 is TGTGCCAGCAGTCCCCCGACAGGGGGCTACGAGCAGTACTTC.